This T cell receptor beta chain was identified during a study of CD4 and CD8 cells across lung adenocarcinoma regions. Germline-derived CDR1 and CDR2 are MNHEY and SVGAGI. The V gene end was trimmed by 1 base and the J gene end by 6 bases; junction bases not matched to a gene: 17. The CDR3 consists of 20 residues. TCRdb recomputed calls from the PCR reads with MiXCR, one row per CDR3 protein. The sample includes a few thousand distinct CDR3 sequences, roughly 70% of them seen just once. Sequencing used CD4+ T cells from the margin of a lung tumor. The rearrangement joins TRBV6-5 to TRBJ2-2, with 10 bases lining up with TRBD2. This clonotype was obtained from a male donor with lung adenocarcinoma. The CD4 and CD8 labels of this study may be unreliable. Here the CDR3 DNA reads TGTGCCAGCAGTTACTTCGGTGCCCAATTCCTAGCGGGAGAGTCCGGGGAGCTGTTTTTT. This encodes CASSYFGAQFLAGESGELFF.